The following is a T cell receptor (beta chain) sequence with its context. The sample comes from a study of T-cell reconstitution after alpha-beta-depleted transplantation in children. For TCRbeta, the library was prepared with unique molecular identifiers. TCRdb re-derived calls from the PCR reads in MiXCR, one entry per CDR3 protein. The sample shows about 90,000 distinct CDR3 sequences, 15% to 19% of them seen only once. J was trimmed by 4 bases and V by 7 bases; bases with no gene match: 7. From germline, CDR1 is SEHNR and CDR2 FQNEAQ (reference sequence). This CDR3 has 14 residues. This sequence was found in a male patient aged 2 to 9 who had a stem cell transplant for acute lymphoblastic leukemia, so the T cells may come from the graft donor. The chain employs TRBV7-9 and TRBJ2-5; the match to TRBD1 covers 9 bases. The source material was PBMCs, mostly from graft donor cells, sampled 180 days after TCRalphabeta/CD19-depleted stem cell transplant. This chain's CDR3 is CASTFYRGRETQYF. For the CDR3, the DNA is TGTGCCAGCACCTTTTACAGGGGGCGAGAGACCCAGTACTTC. The full variable domain, completed using reference TRBV7-9 and TRBJ2-5, is DTGVSQNPRHKITKRGQNVTFRCDPISEHNRLYWYRQTLGQGPEFLTYFQNEAQLEKSRLLSDRFSAERPKGSFSTLEIQRTEQGDSAMYLCASTFYRGRETQYFGPGTRLLVL.